The rows below give T cell receptor beta chains drawn from one sample of a study of CD8+CD57+ T cells in acquired aplastic anemia. TCRdb itself ran the reads through MiXCR, one entry per CDR3 protein. This table has some 170,000 distinct CDR3 sequences, around 50% appearing once. The source material was sorted CD4+, CD8+, or CD8+CD57+ T cells (not recorded which) from PBMCs. The origin of the receptors is a human donor with aplastic anemia. Each CDR3 is given with its conserved first and last residue. The D gene is left open where the match is weak. Not every row has a clone size; where given, it reads once, few, many or a size class.

J: TRBJ1-4
size: NA
V: TRBV10-3
D: TRBD1
DNA: TGTGCCATCAGTGAGTCTCTGGGACAGCGTACTGAAAAACTGTTTTTT
CDR3: CAISESLGQRTEKLFF

J: TRBJ2-7
size: NA
V: TRBV15
D: NA
DNA: TGTGCCACCAGCAACAGGTTCCCCTACGAGCAGTACTTC
CDR3: CATSNRFPYEQYF

J: TRBJ1-4
size: NA
V: TRBV10-3
D: NA
DNA: TGTGCCATAGCGGCGTCTGCAACTAATGAAAAACTGTTTTTT
CDR3: CAIAASATNEKLFF

J: TRBJ1-1
size: NA
V: TRBV12-3/TRBV12-4
D: NA
DNA: TGTGCCAGCAGTTTAGGACCGAGTAGGGACACTGAAGCTTTCTTT
CDR3: CASSLGPSRDTEAFF

J: TRBJ2-2
size: NA
V: TRBV6-4
D: NA
DNA: TGTGCCAGCACGAGTAACACCGGGGAGCTGTTTTTT
CDR3: CASTSNTGELFF

J: TRBJ2-3
size: NA
V: TRBV19
D: NA
DNA: TGTGCCAGTAGTGGAGGCAGGGGTTCGGATACGCAGTATTTT
CDR3: CASSGGRGSDTQYF

J: TRBJ2-7
size: once
V: TRBV25-1
D: NA
DNA: TGTGCCAGCAGTGGAGTTGGACTTTTCTCCTACGGGCAGTACTTC
CDR3: CASSGVGLFSYGQYF

J: TRBJ1-2
size: many
V: TRBV7-8
D: NA
DNA: TGTGCCAGCAGCTTAGGGACAGCCTATGGCTACACCTTC
CDR3: CASSLGTAYGYTF

J: TRBJ2-6
size: NA
V: TRBV10-3
D: TRBD1
DNA: TGTGCCATCAGTGATTTCTCGACAGGGTCTGGGGCCAACGTCCTGACTTTC
CDR3: CAISDFSTGSGANVLTF

J: TRBJ2-3
size: many
V: TRBV6-4
D: NA
DNA: TGTGCCAGCAGTGAGCAAGGGGGGGGCGGAGATACGCAGTATTTT
CDR3: CASSEQGGGGDTQYF

J: TRBJ2-5
size: many
V: TRBV5-4
D: TRBD1
DNA: TGTGCCAGCAGGTCCGGGACAGTGGAGACCCAGTACTTC
CDR3: CASRSGTVETQYF

J: TRBJ2-5
size: many
V: TRBV7-2
D: TRBD2
DNA: TGTGCCAGCAGCCCCGTTCGCCTGGGGCTAGCGGGGGGTGGGCGGGAGACCCAGTACTTC
CDR3: CASSPVRLGLAGGGRETQYF

J: TRBJ2-5
size: NA
V: TRBV27
D: TRBD1
DNA: TGTGCCAGCAGTTCCCCCGGGACAGTCCACCAAGAGACCCAGTACTTC
CDR3: CASSSPGTVHQETQYF

J: TRBJ2-3
size: few
V: TRBV6-1
D: NA
DNA: TGTGCCAGCACCCAAAGGAGGGACGGGGGAGATACGCAGTATTTT
CDR3: CASTQRRDGGDTQYF

J: TRBJ2-7
size: NA
V: TRBV7-6
D: NA
DNA: TGTGCCAGCAGCTTATCACCAGGGACGGACGAGCAGTACTTC
CDR3: CASSLSPGTDEQYF

J: TRBJ2-3
size: NA
V: TRBV25-1
D: TRBD1
DNA: TGTGCCAGCAGTCCCCGGGACAGATACACAGATACGCAGTATTTT
CDR3: CASSPRDRYTDTQYF

J: TRBJ2-7
size: NA
V: TRBV7-2
D: NA
DNA: TGTGCCAGCAGGTCGGGGAACGAGCAGTACTTC
CDR3: CASRSGNEQYF

J: TRBJ1-2
size: NA
V: TRBV5-6
D: NA
DNA: TGTGCCAGCAGCTTGGGGCAAGCTAACTATGGCTACACCTTC
CDR3: CASSLGQANYGYTF

J: TRBJ2-7
size: NA
V: TRBV2
D: TRBD2
DNA: TGTGCCAGCAGTACTAGCGGGAGGGGCTACGAGCAGTACTTC
CDR3: CASSTSGRGYEQYF

J: TRBJ1-2
size: many
V: TRBV5-1
D: TRBD1
DNA: TGCGCCAGCTCCCCGGGACAGGGGTTAGGCTACACCTTC
CDR3: CASSPGQGLGYTF

J: TRBJ2-2
size: many
V: TRBV7-8
D: NA
DNA: TGTGCCAGCAGCTTACTGTTGGGCACCGGGGAGCTGTTTTTT
CDR3: CASSLLLGTGELFF

J: TRBJ2-7
size: few
V: TRBV11-2
D: TRBD1
DNA: TGTGCCAGCAGCAACGGACAGGGGGTTCGGTACGAGCAGTACTTC
CDR3: CASSNGQGVRYEQYF

J: TRBJ2-1
size: many
V: TRBV7-3
D: TRBD2
DNA: TGTGCCAGCAGCACCGGGACTAGCGGCGAGCAGTTCTTC
CDR3: CASSTGTSGEQFF

J: TRBJ2-2
size: many
V: TRBV7-3
D: NA
DNA: TGTGCCAGCAGCTTGGGTGAGGGGGTGAGAGGCGGGGAGCTGTTTTTT
CDR3: CASSLGEGVRGGELFF

J: TRBJ1-2
size: NA
V: TRBV19
D: NA
DNA: TGTGCCAGTAGGGTCCCCGGGAACCGCTATGGCTACACCTTC
CDR3: CASRVPGNRYGYTF

J: TRBJ1-2
size: NA
V: TRBV7-9
D: NA
DNA: TGTGCCAGCAACTCGGGAGGACAGGGCTACACCTTC
CDR3: CASNSGGQGYTF

J: TRBJ1-1
size: NA
V: TRBV19
D: NA
DNA: TGTGCCAGTAGTTTCAAACAGGGCGGTCGTGAAGCTTTCTTT
CDR3: CASSFKQGGREAFF

J: TRBJ2-7
size: many
V: TRBV20-1
D: NA
DNA: TGCAGTGCTAGAGGGTCCCTACGGCCATCAAACTACGAGCAGTACTTC
CDR3: CSARGSLRPSNYEQYF

J: TRBJ2-1
size: few
V: TRBV6-5
D: NA
DNA: TGTGCCAGCAGTTACATAGTGAGAACCAGCTCCTACAATGAGCAGTTCTTC
CDR3: CASSYIVRTSSYNEQFF

J: TRBJ2-7
size: NA
V: TRBV11-2
D: TRBD2
DNA: TGTGCCAGCAGTGCGCGACTAGCGGGGGGCGGGTACGAGCAGTACTTC
CDR3: CASSARLAGGGYEQYF

J: TRBJ2-1
size: NA
V: TRBV7-3
D: TRBD1
DNA: TGTGCCAGCAGCCCACAGACAGGGGGCCCCCGGCAGTTCTTC
CDR3: CASSPQTGGPRQFF

J: TRBJ1-2
size: few
V: TRBV9
D: NA
DNA: TGTGCCAGCAGGATGGACAGCTATGGCTACACCTTC
CDR3: CASRMDSYGYTF

J: TRBJ2-1
size: NA
V: TRBV13
D: NA
DNA: TGTGCCAGCAGTTCTCTGGGTCCCTCCTACAATGAGCAGTTCTTC
CDR3: CASSSLGPSYNEQFF

J: TRBJ2-7
size: many
V: TRBV7-2
D: NA
DNA: TGTGCCAGCAGCTCGGGTCCCTCCCCGATTCTCTACGAGCAGTACTTC
CDR3: CASSSGPSPILYEQYF

J: TRBJ1-2
size: many
V: TRBV5-4
D: TRBD1
DNA: TGTGCCAGCAGCACCGGACAGGCTAACTATGGCTACACCTTC
CDR3: CASSTGQANYGYTF

J: TRBJ1-2
size: many
V: TRBV12-3/TRBV12-4
D: NA
DNA: TGTGCCAGCAGCCCTGACAGGTCTGGCTACACCTTC
CDR3: CASSPDRSGYTF

J: TRBJ1-1
size: once
V: TRBV18
D: TRBD1
DNA: TGTGCCAGCTCCCTCAACCAGGGGGCCATGAACACTGAAGCTTTCTTT
CDR3: CASSLNQGAMNTEAFF

J: TRBJ2-3
size: many
V: TRBV12-3/TRBV12-4
D: NA
DNA: TGTGCCAGCAGCAAGGACTGGAGCACAGATACGCAGTATTTT
CDR3: CASSKDWSTDTQYF

J: TRBJ1-6
size: many
V: TRBV5-4
D: NA
DNA: TGTGCCAGCAGCTTGGCCGGCGGGGCAGCCTATAATTCACCCCTCCACTTT
CDR3: CASSLAGGAAYNSPLHF

J: TRBJ2-5
size: NA
V: TRBV19
D: NA
DNA: TGTGCCAGTAATGATGGGGGCGGAGAGACCCAGTACTTC
CDR3: CASNDGGGETQYF

J: TRBJ2-3
size: many
V: TRBV25-1
D: NA
DNA: TGTGCCAGCAGTGAATGGGCAGGGGGCACAGATACGCAGTATTTT
CDR3: CASSEWAGGTDTQYF

J: TRBJ2-7
size: NA
V: TRBV10-1
D: NA
DNA: TGCGCCAGCAGTGACGACACATCCTACGAGCAGTACTTC
CDR3: CASSDDTSYEQYF

J: TRBJ2-7
size: NA
V: TRBV10-3
D: NA
DNA: TGTGCCATCAGTGAGTCGGCCGGGTTCTCCTACGAGCAGTACTTC
CDR3: CAISESAGFSYEQYF

J: TRBJ2-1
size: NA
V: TRBV7-9
D: TRBD2
DNA: TGTGCCAGCAGCTCTAGCGGGAGCCCCTACAATGAGCAGTTCTTC
CDR3: CASSSSGSPYNEQFF

J: TRBJ1-1
size: many
V: TRBV5-1
D: NA
DNA: TGCGCCAGCAGCTCCCAGGGCGCCGGCACTGAAGCTTTCTTT
CDR3: CASSSQGAGTEAFF

J: TRBJ2-3
size: many
V: TRBV5-1
D: TRBD1
DNA: TGCGCCAGCAGCAGGGACAGTCACACAGATACGCAGTATTTT
CDR3: CASSRDSHTDTQYF

J: TRBJ1-2
size: many
V: TRBV7-2
D: TRBD1
DNA: TGTGCCAGCAGCTTAGACAGGGGGAGAAACTATGGCTACACCTTC
CDR3: CASSLDRGRNYGYTF

J: TRBJ2-1
size: NA
V: TRBV12-5
D: NA
DNA: TGTGCTAGTGGTACCGTATCGGGTGAGCAGTTCTTC
CDR3: CASGTVSGEQFF

J: TRBJ1-2
size: many
V: TRBV20-1
D: TRBD1
DNA: TGCAGTGCTAGGGGACAGGTGGACTATGGCTACACCTTC
CDR3: CSARGQVDYGYTF

J: TRBJ2-1
size: many
V: TRBV7-7
D: TRBD2
DNA: TGTGCCAGCAGCTTAGGGTCCGGGGGGGGCTCCTCCAATGAGCAGTTCTTC
CDR3: CASSLGSGGGSSNEQFF

J: TRBJ2-1
size: few
V: TRBV6-1
D: NA
DNA: TGTGCCAGCAGGTTTGGGGAATACAATGAGCAGTTCTTC
CDR3: CASRFGEYNEQFF

J: TRBJ1-6
size: NA
V: TRBV7-8
D: NA
DNA: TGTGCCAGCAGCTTAGGGGATAGGGTTTCACCCCTCCACTTT
CDR3: CASSLGDRVSPLHF

J: TRBJ2-3
size: NA
V: TRBV29-1
D: NA
DNA: TGCAGCGTCGCGACAGCCTTCACAGATACGCAGTATTTT
CDR3: CSVATAFTDTQYF

J: TRBJ2-3
size: NA
V: TRBV24-1
D: TRBD1
DNA: TGTGCCACCAGTGACCCAAACCGGGACAGGGTGACAGATACGCAGTATTTT
CDR3: CATSDPNRDRVTDTQYF

J: TRBJ1-2
size: many
V: TRBV4-1
D: TRBD1
DNA: TGCGCCAGCAGCCACCCCGGACAGGGTAGTGGCTACACCTTC
CDR3: CASSHPGQGSGYTF

J: TRBJ2-7
size: once
V: TRBV4-2
D: NA
DNA: TGTGCCAGCAGCCAAGAGGACAGTACAGTCTACGAGCAGTACTTC
CDR3: CASSQEDSTVYEQYF

J: TRBJ1-4
size: few
V: TRBV5-4
D: TRBD1
DNA: TGTGCCAGCAGCTTGACTTCCGGGACAGGGGGTGAAAAACTGTTTTTT
CDR3: CASSLTSGTGGEKLFF

J: TRBJ1-5
size: many
V: TRBV6-1
D: NA
DNA: TGTGCCAGCATTCCGACAGGACTAGGGAATCAGCCCCAGCATTTT
CDR3: CASIPTGLGNQPQHF

J: TRBJ2-2
size: many
V: TRBV15
D: TRBD2
DNA: TGTGCCACCAGCATTAGCGGGTCCTCCGGGGAGCTGTTTTTT
CDR3: CATSISGSSGELFF

J: TRBJ1-1
size: many
V: TRBV7-2
D: NA
DNA: TGTGCCAGCAGCTTAGCGCGGGGGTATGAAGCTTTCTTT
CDR3: CASSLARGYEAFF